The rows below give T cell receptor beta chains drawn from one sample of a study of OX40 agonist ivuxolimab in advanced cancers. Profiled with immunoSEQ multiplex PCR; TCRdb holds only in-frame clones, not every one. The sample carries 85,000 to 100,000 clones, over 75% recorded once. This sample comprised CD4+ or CD8+ T cells sorted from blood, obtained in a trial of the OX40 agonist ivuxolimab. Receptor source: an adult with an advanced solid tumor such as melanoma, head and neck, liver or kidney cancer. CDR3s include the opening cysteine and the closing phenylalanine or tryptophan. A D gene is named only where the DNA matches it firmly. Clone size appears in some rows only: once, few, many, or a class for an expanded clone.

D gene	clone size	J gene	CDR3 length	V gene	CDR3 DNA	CDR3 protein
-	-	TRBJ1-4	12	TRBV15	TGTGCCACCAGCAGACCTATGGAAAAACTGTTTTTT	CATSRPMEKLFF
-	-	TRBJ1-1	14	TRBV27	TGTGCCAGCAGTTTAAGTGGGGACTACACTGAAGCTTTCTTT	CASSLSGDYTEAFF
TRBD1	-	TRBJ1-2	16	TRBV5-1	TGCGCCAGCAGCTTGGCGCCACCAGGGGGTATTAACGGCTACACCTTC	CASSLAPPGGINGYTF
-	-	TRBJ2-5	13	TRBV18	TGTGCCAGCTCACCAACAAAGATGGAGACCCAGTACTTC	CASSPTKMETQYF
-	-	TRBJ1-1	11	TRBV6-5	TGTGCCAGCAGTGGGGGCACTGAAGCTTTCTTT	CASSGGTEAFF
TRBD2	medium-sized	TRBJ2-3	15	TRBV27	TGTGCCAGCAGTTTTGTTAGCGGGTACCCAGATACGCAGTATTTT	CASSFVSGYPDTQYF
TRBD2	-	TRBJ2-1	15	TRBV4-2	TGTGCCAGCAGCCAAGGGACTAGCGCTTACAATGAGCAGTTCTTC	CASSQGTSAYNEQFF
-	few	TRBJ2-2	13	TRBV27	TGTGCCAGCAGTTTGGGAACCACCGGGGAGCTGTTTTTT	CASSLGTTGELFF
-	-	TRBJ2-1	15	TRBV7-3	TGTGCCAGCAGCCGTCTCCGGGGCTCATACAATGAGCAGTTCTTC	CASSRLRGSYNEQFF
TRBD1	few	TRBJ2-5	15	TRBV19	TGTGCCAGTAGTATAGTTTGGACAGGGGAAGAGACCCAGTACTTC	CASSIVWTGEETQYF
TRBD1	-	TRBJ1-5	15	TRBV6-5	TGTGCCAGCAGCCCGGGACAGGGTGCGGGTCAGCCCCAGCATTTT	CASSPGQGAGQPQHF
-	-	TRBJ2-2	14	TRBV7-3	TGTGCCAGCAGCTTAAATGGGGCCCCCGGGGAGCTGTTTTTT	CASSLNGAPGELFF
-	-	TRBJ2-7	14	TRBV5-1	TGCGCCAGCAGCTTGGATCCTAGCTCCTACGAGCAGTACTTC	CASSLDPSSYEQYF
TRBD2	-	TRBJ2-3	14	TRBV6-1	TGTGCCAGCAGTCATCCGGGACTAGCGGATACGCAGTATTTT	CASSHPGLADTQYF
-	-	TRBJ2-5	11	TRBV7-2	TGTGCCAGCAGCCCGCAAGTGACCCAGTACTTC	CASSPQVTQYF
TRBD2	-	TRBJ2-1	17	TRBV27	TGTGCCAGCAGATCATACCAGGGACTAGCGGGGAGGGGTGAGCAGTTCTTC	CASRSYQGLAGRGEQFF
-	-	TRBJ2-3	14	TRBV19	TGTGCCAGTAGTATGGGGCAGTTTAAGGATACGCAGTATTTT	CASSMGQFKDTQYF
-	-	TRBJ1-4	13	TRBV18	TGTGCCAGCTCTGCTTCCCAGAGTGAAAAACTGTTTTTT	CASSASQSEKLFF
TRBD2	once	TRBJ2-3	14	TRBV5-4	TGTGCCAGCAGCTATTGGGGGGGAGGGGATACGCAGTATTTT	CASSYWGGGDTQYF
-	few	TRBJ2-2	14	TRBV5-4	TGTGCCAGCAGCCAGGACAGTAACACCGGGGAGCTGTTTTTT	CASSQDSNTGELFF
-	-	TRBJ2-3	13	TRBV7-2	TGTGCCAGCAGCTTAAAGGGTCGGAATACGCAGTATTTT	CASSLKGRNTQYF
-	once	TRBJ2-7	14	TRBV13	TGTGCCAGCAGCTTAGGCTCCACGGGCTACGAGCAGTACTTC	CASSLGSTGYEQYF
-	few	TRBJ1-4	16	TRBV5-1	TGCGCCAGCAGCTTGGTTTTCAGGGGCGGAGGTGAAAAACTGTTTTTT	CASSLVFRGGGEKLFF
TRBD2	-	TRBJ2-7	15	TRBV7-9	TGTGCCAGCAGCTCCACTAGCGGGAGAGCCTACGAGCAGTACTTC	CASSSTSGRAYEQYF
TRBD2	-	TRBJ2-1	20	TRBV18	TGTGCCAGCTCACCAACGGTCGGGACTAGCGGGAGGGAAACCTACAATGAGCAGTTCTTC	CASSPTVGTSGRETYNEQFF
-	-	TRBJ2-5	13	TRBV27	TGTGCCAGCAGTTTAGGAGGGGGAGAGACCCAGTACTTC	CASSLGGGETQYF
TRBD1	-	TRBJ1-3	15	TRBV2	TGTGCCACCGGGGACAGAACTTACTCTGGAAACACCATATATTTT	CATGDRTYSGNTIYF
TRBD2	-	TRBJ2-3	18	TRBV7-6	TGTGCCAGCAGCTCCCTCGTGGTTAGCGGGGGGTCCCCTAATACGCAGTATTTT	CASSSLVVSGGSPNTQYF
TRBD2	once	TRBJ2-5	14	TRBV19	TGTGCCAGTAGTATCCTAGCGGATCAAGAGACCCAGTACTTC	CASSILADQETQYF
-	-	TRBJ1-1	11	TRBV28	TGTGCCAGCAGTTTCGACACTGAAGCTTTCTTT	CASSFDTEAFF
-	-	TRBJ1-1	15	TRBV5-8	TGTGCCAGCAGCATTTACAGGACGGGGGACACTGAAGCTTTCTTT	CASSIYRTGDTEAFF
TRBD1	-	TRBJ2-1	15	TRBV7-9	TGTGCCAGCAGCTTAGCGGGACAGGGGTACAATGAGCAGTTCTTC	CASSLAGQGYNEQFF
-	-	TRBJ1-5	15	TRBV9	TGTGCCAGCAGCGACGAAGGGCATAGCAATCAGCCCCAGCATTTT	CASSDEGHSNQPQHF
-	-	TRBJ1-5	15	TRBV7-2	TGTGCCAGCAGCTTCGAGGTGAATAGCAATCAGCCCCAGCATTTT	CASSFEVNSNQPQHF
-	-	TRBJ2-5	14	TRBV2	TGTGCCAGCAGTAAAGGAGGAGTGGAAGAGACCCAGTACTTC	CASSKGGVEETQYF
TRBD2	-	TRBJ2-7	15	TRBV28	TGTGCCAGCAGTTCTAGCGGGAGTCAGCTCTACGAGCAGTACTTC	CASSSSGSQLYEQYF
-	-	TRBJ2-5	14	TRBV2	TGTGCCAGCAGTGGAACCCCGGTAGGGGAGACCCAGTACTTC	CASSGTPVGETQYF
TRBD1	-	TRBJ1-5	15	TRBV19	TGTGCCAGTACTAAAGGGACAGGGGATTATCAGCCCCAGCATTTT	CASTKGTGDYQPQHF
-	-	TRBJ2-7	15	TRBV7-9	TGTGCCAGCAGCTTATCTGGCAGGGGAGACTACGAGCAGTACTTC	CASSLSGRGDYEQYF
TRBD2	few	TRBJ2-1	15	TRBV27	TGTGCCAGCAGTACCGGGACTAGCAGGTCCCATGAGCAGTTCTTC	CASSTGTSRSHEQFF
TRBD1	-	TRBJ1-1	16	TRBV5-6	TGTGCCAGCAGCCGGGACAGGGTTCAAATGAACACTGAAGCTTTCTTT	CASSRDRVQMNTEAFF